These T cell receptor beta chains were read from a single sample in a study of blood T cell repertoires in COVID-19. The protocol was immunoSEQ multiplex PCR, while the TCRdb copy is restricted to in-frame clones and leaves out a portion. The sample lists about 300,000 clones, roughly 87% occurring once. Sample: peripheral blood. These receptors came from a man aged 18-30 years with active or convalescent COVID-19. Both conserved end residues are part of each CDR3. The D gene is left open where the match is weak. Clone size is given for some rows only: seen once, a few or many times, or a class if the clone is expanded.

v_gene	abundance	d_gene	j_gene	CDR3aa	CDR3nt
TRBV10-3	-	-	TRBJ2-2	CASEPTEHTGELFF	TGTGCCAGCGAACCAACAGAACACACCGGGGAGCTGTTTTTT
TRBV6-5	once	TRBD2	TRBJ2-2	CATSGGSTGELFF	TGTGCCACCTCGGGAGGGAGCACCGGGGAGCTGTTTTTT
TRBV4-1	-	-	TRBJ1-3	CASSQDKGAGNTIYF	TGCGCCAGCAGCCAAGATAAAGGGGCGGGAAACACCATATATTTT
TRBV4-1	-	-	TRBJ2-1	CASSLSVGAGYNEQFF	TGCGCCAGCAGCCTGTCTGTGGGAGCTGGATACAATGAGCAGTTCTTC
TRBV5-5	-	-	TRBJ2-7	CASSLARGQLTYEQYF	TGTGCCAGCAGCTTGGCGAGAGGGCAATTAACCTACGAGCAGTACTTC
TRBV27	few	-	TRBJ1-5	CASSFLNQPQHF	TGTGCCAGCAGTTTCCTGAATCAGCCCCAGCATTTT
TRBV10-2	once	-	TRBJ2-3	CASSPRYEVADTQYF	TGCGCCAGCAGTCCCCGGTACGAGGTTGCAGATACGCAGTATTTT
TRBV7-5	-	-	TRBJ1-1	CARSWTGHGGEKVNTEAFF	TGTGCCAGAAGCTGGACGGGGCACGGAGGGGAGAAAGTGAACACTGAAGCTTTCTTT
TRBV7-8	-	TRBD1	TRBJ1-1	CASSSDRGPEAFF	TGTGCCAGCAGCTCCGACAGGGGCCCTGAAGCTTTCTTT
TRBV5-1	-	TRBD2	TRBJ2-1	CASSRTSGSYNEQFF	TGCGCCAGCAGCAGGACTAGCGGATCCTACAATGAGCAGTTCTTC